This T cell receptor (beta chain) came from a study of blood T cell repertoires in COVID-19. Across the study: Samples representing acute and convalescent COVID-19 were sourced from the United States, Italy and Spain. T cells, B-cell-depleted T cells, or PBMCs provided the cDNA or gDNA that served as material.

Per the original data handling: Estimated nucleated cell counts came from reference gene primer amplification. The protocol was immunoSEQ multiplex PCR, while the TCRdb copy is restricted to in-frame clones and leaves out a portion. That table gives V, J and clone size, and the DNA gave D and trimming. The data hold more than 25,000 clones, with 68% observed a single time. V dropped 3 bases and J dropped 1; count of bases not matched to a gene: 5. The CDR3 is 17 residues long. Looked up from germline, CDR1 is KGHSH and CDR2 is LQKENI. This clone came up once. V is TRBV18 and J is TRBJ2-3; TRBD1 agrees at 12 bases. Sequenced sample: peripheral blood. The TCR sequence derives from a human donor in a cohort sampled during active COVID-19. CDR3 nucleotide sequence: TGTGCCAGCTCACCCGGGACAGGGGGCGTAGGCACAGATACGCAGTATTTT. It yields the protein CASSPGTGGVGTDTQYF.